This paragraph covers one TCR beta chain sequence. Its antigen is not known. A read error may produce the germline difference seen at one junction end. Germline loops: CDR1 SGHRS, CDR2 YFSETQ. There are 14 residues in the CDR3. The cDNA had a unique molecular identifier and a template-switch universal primer site. TCRdb called the 5' RACE reads again in MiXCR, with one record for every CDR3 protein. The sample lists 1.5 million to 2 million distinct CDR3 sequences; 25% to 35% were seen once. The data belong to a study of identical twins. Points from the study as a whole: Modelling approaches yielded underestimates of out-of-frame TCR alpha sharing between monozygotic twins. Fewer insertions were carried by abundant cord blood beta clonotypes, but none was seen in memory repertoires.

The TCR sequence derives from a newborn girl in good health. Sequencing input: cord blood. The J gene is TRBJ2-1, the V gene TRBV5-1, with D hard to call. CDR3: CASSLQSSYNERFF. CDR3 DNA: TGCGCCAGCAGCTTACAGAGCTCCTACAATGAGCGGTTCTTC.